Described below is a single T cell receptor beta chain sequence and its context. The antigen is undetermined. Some clones are missing from TCRdb's copy, which holds only in-frame ones; the method was immunoSEQ multiplex PCR. The sample yields about 870,000 clones, nearly 95% seen once. The data were taken from a study of shared clonotypes between healthy human individuals. Study-wide background: A couple of women and three men aged 18 to 49 made up the donors.

Broader study findings: Researchers found naive subsets generally carried larger estimated richness than memory subsets. Sampling used blood alone; tissue repertoires probably differ. Naive CD4 clonotype sharing across four donors was approximately 5%.

Trimming took off 4 bases at V and 8 bases at J, with 17 bases between the two ends. Germline V gives CDR1 LNHNV, CDR2 YYDKDF (reference sequence). CDR3 length equals 15 residues. Terminally differentiated effector memory CD45RA+ cells were excluded by CCR7 positive selection of CD45RO-negative cells. The V gene is TRBV15, the J gene TRBJ1-4; D is undetermined. This clonotype originated in a man under 40 in good health. The sequenced sample consisted of naive CD8+ T cells sorted from blood. The CDR3 nucleotides read TGTGCCACCAGCAAAGAGGGCAGTCTTCGGGAAAAACTGTTTTTT. Translated: CATSKEGSLREKLFF. The whole variable domain, filled in from reference TRBV15 and TRBJ1-4, reads DAMVIQNPRYQVTQFGKPVTLSCSQTLNHNVMYWYQQKSSQAPKLLFHYYDKDFNNEADTPDNFQSRRPNTSFCFLDIRSPGLGDTAMYLCATSKEGSLREKLFFGSGTQLSVL.